The entry below gives a single TCR beta chain sequence along with its context. Its matching antigen is unknown. This CDR3 is 13 amino acids long. Per germline, CDR1 MNHEY and CDR2 SVGEGT. This sample was included in a study of T cells expressing NK-cell markers. Study overall: Sequenced donors, eight in total, included seven who were HCMV-seropositive and one who was seronegative.

The study's findings and limits: In a group of 5 to 7 donors, dominant NKG2C+ clonotypes represented 1.0-7.0% of CD8+ T cells. Researchers report these clonotypes also headed the CD3+CD56-NKG2C+ fraction in several donors.

For TCR beta, cDNA was produced by 5'RACE template switching with UMIs. TCRdb reprocessed the 5' RACE reads and reports one entry per CDR3 protein, with no DNA. The sample table includes 350,000 to 500,000 distinct CDR3 sequences. The genes are TRBV6-2 or TRBV6-3 and TRBJ2-7. Input material: blood T cells: a sorted CD56 or NKG2C T cell subset, CD4+ or CD8+ T cells, or bulk PBMC T cells (not recorded which). This receptor was identified in a woman aged 18 to 69 in good health. CDR3 amino acids: CASSGRGSYEQYF.